The source of this T cell receptor (beta chain) is a study of CD8 T cells in Susac syndrome. After extraction with the RNeasy kit, about 0.45 to 1 ug of the RNA was reverse transcribed using random hexamers. TCRdb re-called the immunoSEQ multiplex PCR reads through MiXCR, storing one row per CDR3 protein. The profile covers 120,000 or so distinct CDR3 sequences, with roughly 92% appearing a single time and 0.098% taken by the ten largest. Controls were healthy donors (matched for age and sex). CDR3 length equals 15 residues. Germline lookup yields CDR1 SGHTA and CDR2 FQGNSA. V lost 4 bases to trimming and J lost 3 bases, with 13 bases between them.

The TCR originated in a human donor in good health. The sample consisted of CD4+ T cells from PBMCs. The rearrangement uses TRBV7-2 and TRBJ2-1; D possibly corresponds to TRBD2 (5 bases). The CDR3 DNA sequence: TGTGCCAGCAGCTCCACTAGTGATAACTACAATGAGCAGTTCTTC. Amino acids: CASSSTSDNYNEQFF.